Shown below are 18 T cell receptor beta chains from a single sample sequenced in a study of blood T cell repertoires in COVID-19. Repertoires were generated with immunoSEQ multiplex PCR, while TCRdb's copy carries only in-frame clones and drops some. This sample has about 50,000 clones, with over 90% found just once. The source material was peripheral blood. These TCRs come from an elderly woman with acute or convalescent COVID-19.

This clone was seen only a few times. The V gene is TRBV9, the J gene TRBJ2-1, with a tentative D call TRBD2 (5 bases). V lost 4 bases and J lost 4, with 12 bases in between. CDR1 and CDR2 from the germline V gene are SGDLS and YYNGEE. The CDR3 loop spans 14 amino acids. In DNA form, the CDR3 reads TGTGCCAGCAGCACCCCAGCGGCGTACAATGAGCAGTTCTTC. Its protein is CASSTPAAYNEQFF.

The rearrangement joins TRBV20-1 to TRBJ1-4; no definite D call. The CDR3 runs 14 residues. Germline values: CDR1 DFQATT, CDR2 SNEGSKA (reference sequence). Between the trimmed V and J ends, which lost 3 bases and 4 bases, there was a span of 12 bases. CDR3 amino acids: CSASFAGLNEKLFF. For the CDR3, the DNA is TGCAGTGCTAGTTTCGCAGGACTTAATGAAAAACTGTTTTTT.

This sequence joins TRBV5-1 and TRBJ2-7, with 11 bases that match TRBD1. Germline CDR1 SGHRS, CDR2 YFSETQ. The ends lost 4 bases at V and 6 bases at J; junction bases unmatched: 9. This CDR3 has 15 residues. The CDR3 DNA reads TGCGCCAGCAGCGATACTGGACAGGGGGCAGGCGAGCAGTACTTC. This gives the protein CASSDTGQGAGEQYF.

V gene TRBV12-5 combines with J gene TRBJ1-6; 10 positions agree with TRBD1. J was trimmed by 1 base and V by 3 bases; bases with no gene match: 3. The CDR3 runs 17 residues. Germline CDR1 and CDR2: LGHNT and FRNRAP. The CDR3 DNA is TGTGCTAGTGGTTTCTGGGGACAGGGGTCCTATAATTCACCCCTCCACTTT. Protein sequence: CASGFWGQGSYNSPLHF. Combining the CDR3 with reference TRBV12-5 and TRBJ1-6 gives the whole variable domain DARVTQTPRHKVTEMGQEVTMRCQPILGHNTVFWYRQTMMQGLELLAYFRNRAPLDDSGMPKDRFSAEMPDATLATLKIQPSEPRDSAVYFCASGFWGQGSYNSPLHFGNGTRLTVT.

This clone was picked up a small number of times. This chain joins TRBV11-2 and TRBJ2-7, with 9 positions matching TRBD2. The CDR3 is 15 amino acids. The V and J ends lost 0 bases and 9 bases, in that order; junction bases with no gene match: 9. The germline V gene encodes CDR1 SGHAT and CDR2 FQNNGV. The CDR3 nucleotides are TGTGCCAGCAGCTTAGAGACTAGCGGAGCCCAGGGGCAGTACTTC. It codes for CASSLETSGAQGQYF. The full variable domain, rest sourced from reference TRBV11-2 and TRBJ2-7, is EAGVAQSPRYKIIEKRQSVAFWCNPISGHATLYWYQQILGQGPKLLIQFQNNGVVDDSQLPKDRFSAERLKGVDSTLKIQPAKLEDSAVYLCASSLETSGAQGQYFGPGTRLTVT.

This clone was detected only a few times. The chain carries TRBV7-9 and TRBJ2-7; TRBD2 matches at 7 bases. Germline V lookup: CDR1 SEHNR, CDR2 FQNEAQ (reference sequence). The CDR3 spans 16 residues. V shed 0 bases and J 1 base; nucleotides not matched to a gene: 6. CDR3 sequence (DNA): TGTGCCAGCAGCTTAGCGACGGGCGGGAGATCCTACGAGCAGTACTTC. Residues: CASSLATGGRSYEQYF.

The chain couples TRBV4-3 to TRBJ2-3; 7 bases line up with TRBD2. Germline values: CDR1 LGHNA, CDR2 YSLEER. CDR3 length: 16 residues. After removal of 0 bases from V and 3 bases from J, the junction contained 6 bases not matched to a gene. The CDR3 region has the DNA TGCGCCAGCAGCCAAGACCCAGGGAGGGTGACAGATACGCAGTATTTT. Amino acid sequence: CASSQDPGRVTDTQYF.

The chain joins TRBV6-2 or TRBV6-3 to TRBJ2-5; TRBD1 agrees at 9 bases. CDR1 is MNHEY and CDR2 is SVGEGT in the germline V gene. The CDR3 length is 15 residues. V lost 2 bases to trimming and J lost 6 bases; unmatched junction nucleotides: 7. The CDR3 region has the DNA TGTGCCAGCAGTTACGGGGGGACAGGGTCGAAGACCCAGTACTTC. This codes for CASSYGGTGSKTQYF.

This clone was detected once. The rearrangement links TRBV29-1 to TRBJ2-1; 9 positions agree with TRBD1. The CDR3 sequence is 14 residues long. The V and J ends lost 4 bases and 7 bases, in that order; junction bases with no gene match: 8. In germline, CDR1 is SQVTM, CDR2 ANQGSEA. This CDR3 reads CSVATGGQGNEQFF. The CDR3 DNA follows: TGCAGCGTTGCCACGGGAGGACAGGGGAATGAGCAGTTCTTC.

The rearrangement uses TRBV10-3 and TRBJ1-1; D is unresolved. The germline gives CDR1 ENHRY, CDR2 SYGVKD. Trimming took 2 bases from V and 8 from J, leaving 9 bases between them. The CDR3 has 12 residues. The CDR3: CAISEVRFEAFF. DNA for the CDR3: TGTGCCATCAGTGAGGTCCGGTTCGAAGCTTTCTTT.

CDR3 in DNA: TGTGCCAGCAGTTGGACTAGCGGGAGGTCCGAGCAGTACTTC. It yields the protein CASSWTSGRSEQYF. The chain has TRBV6-5 and TRBJ2-7; TRBD2 matches at 14 bases. Germline V gene lookup returns CDR1 MNHEY and CDR2 SVGAGI. CDR3 length equals 14 residues. The V segment lost 4 bases and the J segment 6 bases; nucleotides outside the gene matches: 2.

The chain has TRBV7-9 and TRBJ2-5; D is possibly TRBD1 (6 bases). Germline V lookup: CDR1 SEHNR, CDR2 FQNEAQ (reference sequence). V lost 5 bases and J 5 bases, leaving 18 bases between the germline ends. CDR3 length: 15 amino acids. CDR3 sequence (DNA): TGTGCCAGCAGCACGCTACAGGGCGGTGGGGAGACCCAGTACTTC. Translation: CASSTLQGGGETQYF.

The rearrangement uses TRBV5-5 and TRBJ2-7; 10 nucleotides line up with TRBD1. The CDR3 extends over 15 amino acids. Germline V gene lookup returns CDR1 SGHKS and CDR2 YYEKEE (reference sequence). Unmatched junction bases numbered 11, after V lost 6 bases and J lost 5 bases. The CDR3 DNA follows: TGTGCCAGCAATGACAGGGGGCCATCTCCCCACGAGCAGTACTTC. Protein: CASNDRGPSPHEQYF.

The CDR3 loop is CASSLPGRAELFF. In DNA form, the CDR3 reads TGTGCCAGCAGTCTCCCGGGCAGGGCGGAGCTGTTTTTT. The chain carries TRBV12-3 or TRBV12-4 and TRBJ2-2, with D maybe TRBD1 (5 bases). This CDR3 region has 13 residues. With 5 bases removed from V and 10 bases from J, the gap between germline ends came to 14 bases.

This rearrangement joins TRBV7-9 to TRBJ1-1; 7 nucleotides line up with TRBD1. J gave up 7 bases and V 5 bases, and 10 bases lay outside the gene matches. The CDR3 sequence is 14 residues long. The germline V gene encodes CDR1 SEHNR and CDR2 FQNEAQ (reference sequence). Here the CDR3 reads CASSIRTGESEAFF. The CDR3 region has the DNA TGTGCCAGCAGCATAAGGACAGGAGAGAGTGAAGCTTTCTTT.

In this sample, this clone turned up once. The chain is built from TRBV30 and TRBJ2-7; the match to TRBD2 covers 7 bases. This CDR3 has 13 amino acids. V lost 1 base, J lost 7 bases, and 7 bases stayed unmatched. CDR1 GTSNPN and CDR2 SVGIG come from the germline V gene (reference sequence). The CDR3 loop reads CAWSDRLAGEQYF. DNA of the CDR3: TGTGCCTGGAGTGACCGACTAGCTGGTGAGCAGTACTTC.

The chain uses TRBV5-1 and TRBJ2-6; 9 nucleotides line up with TRBD2. Germline trimming cut 6 bases from V and 1 base from J; bases unmatched to any gene: 5. The germline V gene encodes CDR1 SGHRS and CDR2 YFSETQ. This CDR3 has 16 amino acids. CDR3 amino acids: CASTIAGGSGANVLTF. The CDR3 nucleotides are TGCGCCAGCACCATCGCGGGAGGGTCTGGGGCCAACGTCCTGACTTTC.

The chain has TRBV7-5 and TRBJ2-7; the table's D call TRBD1 went unverified against the DNA. TRBV7-5 is annotated as a pseudogene. This CDR3 comprises 16 residues. CDR3 loop: CVRSVVKDRDSYEQYF. DNA for the CDR3: TGTGTCAGAAGCGTAGTGAAGGACAGGGACTCCTACGAGCAGTACTTC.